A selection of T cell receptor beta chains follows, all from one sample in a study of human T cells and chemical hapten exposure. TCRdb reprocessed the RACE reads with MiXCR, giving one entry per CDR3 protein. There are more than 100,000 distinct CDR3 sequences in the sample; about 14% occur only once, and around 2.7% lies in the top ten. The material sequenced was whole blood, taken in connection with sensitization to the hapten diphenylcyclopropenone (DPC). These receptors all stem from a woman aged 18-29 years with alopecia areata. Some clones in this sample may be carry-over from other donors' samples. The CDR3 runs from the conserved cysteine through the conserved F or W. A D gene is named only where the DNA matches it firmly. Part of the rows lack a size; the others show once, few, many or a class for expanded clones.

clone size,CDR3 length,V gene,J gene,D gene,CDR3 DNA,CDR3 protein
few,12,TRBV2,TRBJ2-2,NA,TGTGCCAGCAGGATCCTGGGCGGGGAGCTGTTTTTT,CASRILGGELFF
NA,16,TRBV7-2,TRBJ2-2,NA,TGTGCCAGCAGTCCGGGCCCCTCTCCTAACACCGGGGAGCTGTTTTTT,CASSPGPSPNTGELFF
NA,17,TRBV5-6,TRBJ1-2,NA,TGTGCCAGCAGCTTGGGGTCTCCAGGGGCTTCTAACTATGGCTACACCTTC,CASSLGSPGASNYGYTF
NA,15,TRBV7-9,TRBJ1-3,NA,TGTGCCAGCAGCTTAGCGAGTAGCTCTGGAAACACCATATATTTT,CASSLASSSGNTIYF
NA,18,TRBV6-6,TRBJ2-1,TRBD2,TGTGCCAGCAGTTACCCTTCTGGGCTAGCGGGGGGATACAATGAGCAGTTCTTC,CASSYPSGLAGGYNEQFF
NA,15,TRBV27,TRBJ2-7,TRBD1,TGTGCCAGCAGTATAAGACAGGGGGGAACCTACGAGCAGTACTTC,CASSIRQGGTYEQYF
NA,15,TRBV9,TRBJ1-1,NA,TGTGCCAGCAGTGGATGGGAAACAATGAACACTGAAGCTTTCTTT,CASSGWETMNTEAFF
few,12,TRBV7-2,TRBJ2-2,NA,TGTGCCAGCAGTTACTCCACCGGGGAGCTGTTTTTT,CASSYSTGELFF
few,13,TRBV6-5,TRBJ1-3,NA,TGTGCCAGCAGTCGCTTAAGGGGAAACACCATATATTTT,CASSRLRGNTIYF
few,17,TRBV20-1,TRBJ1-3,NA,TGCAGTGCTACGCCCCACCGCCTAACAGGGACCGGAAACACCATATATTTT,CSATPHRLTGTGNTIYF
few,12,TRBV29-1,TRBJ2-1,NA,TGCAGCGTTGACCAGGCAGGGAATGAGCAGTTCTTC,CSVDQAGNEQFF
many,12,TRBV7-9,TRBJ2-7,NA,TGTGCCAGCAGTCCCACAGGGTACGAGCAGTACTTC,CASSPTGYEQYF